This entry features one T cell receptor (beta chain) sequence. This clone's antigen is unknown. No base qualities exist here, and no much larger clone lies one base off it. The data were obtained in a study of blood T cells in healthy people across ages (dated by TCRdb to between 2015 and 2016). Turning to the overall study: In model experiments, template switching captured roughly one uniquely barcoded TCR beta cDNA molecule for every two T cells. Using deep sequencing normalized with unique cDNA molecular identifiers, the study measured how TCR beta repertoire diversity changes with age. Four age groups were formed from the donors: young (average 16 years), middle-aged (more than 35), aged (around 68) and long-lived (approximately 78). To avoid experimental bias, donors of different ages were randomly spread across the sequencing lanes. Using the same blood draw, the study looked at two additional independent replicas of 1 million unique cDNA reads for two donors, one aged 18 to 29 and the other aged 80 or older. What the authors observed across the whole study: Because the CMV infection status of the donors was unknown, age-related changes in expanded clonotypes may potentially have been confounded. Observed TCR beta diversity per million T cells fell roughly linearly with age, and a significant reduction was already apparent by age approximately 41. Total diversity estimates from one million sequenced T cells were considered lower bounds and underestimates. The long-lived group showed more naive CD4+ T cells, fewer expanded clones and increased TCR diversity than the aged group, suggesting age selection. Because profiling used bulk unsorted PBMCs, naive and antigen-experienced compartments could not be compared conclusively. Observed TCR beta diversity correlated strongly with the percentage of naive T cells measured by flow cytometry.

The library was prepared using 5' RACE. These reads were obtained on an Illumina HiSeq 2500. The second PCR ran for about 7 to 11 cycles and used a J-beta primer mix along with a sample-barcoded 5' primer. A unique molecular identifier was introduced onto each TCR beta cDNA molecule by a template-switch 5' adaptor carrying 12 random nucleotides. At least 2.5 million CDR3-containing paired-end reads were obtained from each sample. All of the RNA was converted into first-strand cDNA using the Mint cDNA synthesis kit, with a TRBC-specific oligonucleotide serving as the primer. Following uracil-DNA glycosylase treatment, all cDNA underwent a first 18-cycle PCR with the universal primers M1SS and BC2_uni_R. As for how the authors treated the data: For normalization, 1 million high-quality reads, each with a distinct molecular identifier, were randomly selected from each sample. Instead of being binned into consensus sequences, reads with shared molecular identifiers were discarded. MiTCR, run with a Q25 quality threshold and the strictest error-elimination algorithm, handled CDR3 identification, clonotype clustering and error correction. Lower-bound total TCR beta diversity was estimated with a nonparametric unseen species model using Euler transformation. The raw public reads went through TCRdb reprocessing: fastp at Q25, MiXCR clone calling, in-frame beta chains kept. Entries are consolidated by CDR3 protein sequence, retaining the most common genes and DNA. It is TCRdb's table, rather than the study itself, that gives the V and J calls and clone size. The sample has about 1.7 million distinct CDR3 sequences on record, over 25% of them singletons. More than 6% of the sample goes to the ten largest clones.

Reading from cysteine to phenylalanine, the CDR3 counts 17 amino acids. Here the CDR3 DNA is all that survives: 51 bases in frame from base 1. The germline V and J ends show losses of 2 bases and 5 bases respectively, and no gene match explains 11 bases of the junction. Per the germline V gene (reference sequence), MNHEY is the CDR1 and SMNVEV is the CDR2. Systemically healthy Caucasian individuals from Russia, 39 in total and aged roughly 6 to 90 years, were included as donors. Each donor gave ten milliliters of peripheral blood, drawn into EDTA-treated Vacutainer tubes. Ficoll-Paque density-gradient centrifugation was used to isolate PBMCs, with at least 7 million obtained per sample. Total RNA, at least 6 micrograms per sample, was extracted from PBMCs with Trizol reagent. For every donor, an aliquot of PBMCs went through flow cytometry to measure the percentages of naive CD45RAhigh/CD27high T cells.

The source is a woman aged 25 to 45 in good health. The rearrangement joined TRBV27 to TRBJ2-1, with 8 bases aligning to TRBD2. Sequenced: blood. The CDR3 protein sequence reads: CASSLRGCLAGNNEQFF. The DNA sequence follows: TGTGCCAGCAGTTTAAGGGGCTGCTTAGCGGGAAACAATGAGCAGTTCTTC.